Each of the 25 T cell receptor beta chains below was sequenced from the same sample in a study of blood T cell repertoires in COVID-19. Generated by immunoSEQ multiplex PCR, the TCRdb table keeps only in-frame clones and is missing some. The profile shows about 220,000 clones, about 80% of them singletons. The sequenced sample consisted of PBMCs or T cells enriched from blood (not recorded which). The receptors derive from a woman aged 40 to 50 with acute COVID-19.

The V gene is TRBV19, the J gene TRBJ1-1; 9 bases fit TRBD1. Per germline, CDR1 LNHDA and CDR2 SQIVND (reference sequence). This CDR3 contains 15 residues. The J segment lost 0 bases and the V segment lost 6 bases, leaving 5 bases of the junction unmatched. This chain's CDR3 is CASSPGTGMNTEAFF. The DNA for the CDR3 is TGTGCCAGTAGCCCCGGGACAGGGATGAACACTGAAGCTTTCTTT.

This clone was observed many times. Written as DNA, the CDR3 is TGCAGCGTCGCCCGGTCCCCTTCATACGAGCAGTACTTC. Encoded protein: CSVARSPSYEQYF. This chain connects TRBV29-1 to TRBJ2-7; D gene uncertain. The length of the CDR3 is 13 residues. The ends were cut back, 6 bases at V and 4 bases at J, with 16 bases in the middle. Per the germline V gene, CDR1 is SQVTM and CDR2 is ANQGSEA.

A few counts support this clone. The rearrangement joins TRBV21-1 to TRBJ2-7; the D segment call TRBD2 is taken from the table without a DNA check. TRBV21-1 is an annotated pseudogene. The length of the CDR3 is 18 residues. The CDR3 coding sequence is TGTGCCAGCAGCCAAGCGGGATTTTTGGGGGAGGTCTTCTACGAGCAGTACTTC. Protein: CASSQAGFLGEVFYEQYF.

The CDR3 protein is CASSEFRGTAGELFF. In nucleotides, the CDR3 is TGCGCCAGCAGTGAGTTCCGGGGGACGGCCGGGGAGCTGTTTTTT. The chain has TRBV10-1 and TRBJ2-2; possible D gene TRBD2, 6 bases. Trimming shortened V by 1 base and J by 6 bases, and 12 bases separated the two germline ends. The CDR3 is made up of 15 amino acids. Looked up from germline, CDR1 is WNHNN and CDR2 is SYGVQD (reference sequence).

This clone has only one observation. The genes are TRBV9 and TRBJ2-2, with 8 bases matching TRBD2. The CDR3 runs to 17 residues. Germline values: CDR1 SGDLS, CDR2 YYNGEE. With 3 bases clipped from V and 6 bases from J, the junction kept 13 bases outside the gene matches. CDR3 amino acids: CASSAPRGLGYSGELFF. As DNA, the CDR3 is TGTGCCAGCAGCGCCCCCCGGGGACTAGGTTATTCCGGGGAGCTGTTTTTT.

Only one count was recorded for this clone. The chain is built from TRBV30 and TRBJ1-4; D remains unclear. V lost 4 bases and J lost 4, with 7 bases in between. This CDR3 has 12 amino acids. Germline V CDR1 and CDR2: GTSNPN, SVGIG (reference sequence). CDR3 residues: CAWKGSNEKLFF. Written as DNA, the CDR3 is TGTGCCTGGAAAGGGAGTAATGAAAAACTGTTTTTT.

The table lists this clone with a count of one. The chain recombines TRBV20-1 with TRBJ2-5; 14 nucleotides line up with TRBD2. The V segment lost 3 bases and the J segment 5 bases; nucleotides outside the gene matches: 11. The CDR3 totals 17 residues. Germline CDR1 DFQATT, CDR2 SNEGSKA (reference sequence). The CDR3 reads CSASNPGGLAGAETQYF. The CDR3 bases are TGCAGTGCTAGTAATCCGGGGGGACTAGCGGGAGCCGAGACCCAGTACTTC.

The chain carries TRBV7-2 and TRBJ1-3; the D is unclear. The CDR3 contains 14 residues. Trimming removed 7 bases at V and 0 bases at J, with 10 bases between. Germline V CDR1 and CDR2: SGHTA, FQGNSA. CDR3 sequence: CASKPGNSGNTIYF. As DNA, the CDR3 is TGTGCCAGCAAGCCAGGAAACTCTGGAAACACCATATATTTT.

The chain links TRBV25-1 to TRBJ1-3, with TRBD1 matching 9 bases. CDR3 length equals 14 residues. The germline V gene encodes CDR1 MGHDK and CDR2 SYGVNS. The V segment lost 6 bases and the J segment 2 bases; nucleotides outside the gene matches: 2. CDR3 residues: CASRDRGAGNTIYF. The CDR3 DNA reads TGTGCCAGCAGGGACAGGGGAGCTGGAAACACCATATATTTT. Complete variable domain (other parts from reference TRBV25-1 and TRBJ1-3): EADIYQTPRYLVIGTGKKITLECSQTMGHDKMYWYQQDPGMELHLIHYSYGVNSTEKGDLSSESTVSRIRTEHFPLTLESARPSHTSQYLCASRDRGAGNTIYFGEGSWLTVV.

The genes are TRBV7-3 and TRBJ2-3, with D possibly being TRBD2 (6 bases). CDR1 and CDR2 from the germline V gene are SGHTA and FQGTGA. Between the trimmed V and J ends, which lost 5 bases and 0 bases, there was a span of 12 bases. The CDR3 contains 15 residues. The CDR3 DNA is TGTGCCAGCAGCCAATCGGGACTCAGCACAGATACGCAGTATTTT. The encoded protein is CASSQSGLSTDTQYF. The full variable domain, completed using reference TRBV7-3 and TRBJ2-3, is GAGVSQTPSNKVTEKGKYVELRCDPISGHTALYWYRQSLGQGPEFLIYFQGTGAADDSGLPNDRFFAVRPEGSVSTLKIQRTERGDSAVYLCASSQSGLSTDTQYFGPGTRLTVL.

The genes are TRBV7-3 and TRBJ2-5; tentative D call: TRBD2 (5 bases). V was shortened by 5 bases and J by 5 bases, with 18 bases between the two germline ends. Germline lookup yields CDR1 SGHTA and CDR2 FQGTGA. The CDR3 consists of 15 residues. The CDR3 coding sequence is TGTGCCAGCAGCCCCGAAGGAGGCCGCGGCGAGACCCAGTACTTC. It codes for CASSPEGGRGETQYF.

This rearrangement joins TRBV11-1 to TRBJ1-3, with D possibly being TRBD1 (6 bases). Per germline, CDR1 SGHAT and CDR2 FQDESV (reference sequence). CDR3 length: 16 amino acids. Trimming pared 4 bases from V and 2 bases from J, leaving 15 bases between. CDR3 DNA sequence: TGTGCCAGCAGCTCCCGGAAGGGGGAAACTGGAAACACCATATATTTT. Translating gives CASSSRKGETGNTIYF.

V is TRBV7-9 and J is TRBJ2-1, with D tentatively TRBD2 (7 bases). Trimming left V 1 base short and J 4 bases short, with 11 bases between. Germline V gene lookup returns CDR1 SEHNR and CDR2 FQNEAQ (reference sequence). The CDR3 covers 15 residues. The CDR3 DNA follows: TGTGCCAGCAGCTTAGATGGGGGGGCTTACAATGAGCAGTTCTTC. This translates into CASSLDGGAYNEQFF. Full variable domain (outside the CDR3, taken from reference TRBV7-9 and TRBJ2-1): DTGVSQNPRHKITKRGQNVTFRCDPISEHNRLYWYRQTLGQGPEFLTYFQNEAQLEKSRLLSDRFSAERPKGSFSTLEIQRTEQGDSAMYLCASSLDGGAYNEQFFGPGTRLTVL.

J is TRBJ2-3 and V is TRBV29-1; 8 bases match TRBD2. V shed 5 bases, J shed 3 bases, and the junction held 4 bases outside the gene matches. The CDR3 consists of 13 residues. Germline CDR1 reads SQVTM; CDR2 reads ANQGSEA. The CDR3 nucleotides are TGCAGCGTTTGGGCGGGGGGTACAGATACGCAGTATTTT. The encoded protein is CSVWAGGTDTQYF.

This chain uses TRBV5-1 with TRBJ2-1, with a tentative D call TRBD2 (6 bases). Trimming took off 0 bases at V and 3 bases at J, with 19 bases between the two ends. The CDR3 has 18 residues. CDR1 is SGHRS, CDR2 YFSETQ, per germline. In nucleotides, the CDR3 is TGCGCCAGCAGCTTGGTCGGTATGGGTAGCGGCAACTACAATGAGCAGTTCTTC. It encodes CASSLVGMGSGNYNEQFF.

CDR3 bases: TGTGCCAGCAGTGAACAGGCCCGACAATCCAACTATGGCTACACCTTC. Translating it yields CASSEQARQSNYGYTF. This chain uses TRBV6-1 with TRBJ1-2; D is undetermined. The V gene's germline CDR1 is MNHNS and CDR2 SASEGT. V lost 2 bases and J lost 2, with 15 bases in between. CDR3 length: 16 residues.

The CDR3 DNA sequence: TGTGCCAGCAGTCCTGGGACAGGGGGCGGGAAACTGTTTTTT. Translating it yields CASSPGTGGGKLFF. This chain joins TRBV2 and TRBJ1-4, with TRBD1 matching over 12 bases. J gave up 11 bases and V 5 bases, and 6 bases lay outside the gene matches. CDR1 is SNHLY, CDR2 FYNNEI, per germline. The CDR3 consists of 14 residues.

V is TRBV28 and J is TRBJ2-1, with 10 nucleotides matching TRBD2. Germline values: CDR1 MDHEN, CDR2 SYDVKM. V lost 6 bases and J lost 9; bases outside the gene matches: 14. The CDR3 contains 16 residues. The CDR3 nucleotides are TGTGCCAGCAGCTCCCGAGGGGTGAGCGGGAGGGGTGAGCAGTTCTTC. This gives the protein CASSSRGVSGRGEQFF.

The J gene is TRBJ2-3, the V gene TRBV19, with TRBD1 matching over 7 bases. Germline trimming cut 4 bases from V and 9 bases from J; bases unmatched to any gene: 4. The length of the CDR3 is 12 residues. Germline V CDR1 and CDR2: LNHDA, SQIVND (reference sequence). CDR3: CASSTRQGTQYF. CDR3 coding DNA: TGTGCCAGTAGTACGCGACAGGGAACGCAGTATTTT.

Only one count was recorded for this clone. The sample carries other DNA sequences with the same CDR3. The chain recombines TRBV5-4 with TRBJ1-4; D perhaps matches TRBD1 (6 bases). Trimming took 0 bases from V and 8 from J, leaving 11 bases between them. This CDR3 is built from 14 residues. CDR1 is SGHNT and CDR2 is YYREEE in the germline V gene (reference sequence). Here the CDR3 reads CASSLAGGGEKLFF. CDR3 bases: TGTGCCAGCAGCTTGGCTGGGGGCGGCGAAAAACTGTTTTTT.

The V and J genes are TRBV7-2 and TRBJ1-3; D is uncertain. CDR3 length equals 19 residues. The V and J ends lost 1 base and 0 bases respectively, with 19 bases between them. Germline V gives CDR1 SGHTA, CDR2 FQGNSA. The CDR3 sequence is CASSLVFVGGINSGNTIYF. The CDR3 DNA follows: TGTGCCAGCAGCTTAGTCTTTGTCGGAGGGATCAACTCTGGAAACACCATATATTTT.

This chain connects TRBV6-5 to TRBJ1-4; TRBD1 might be the D (5 bases). CDR3 length: 15 amino acids. V gave up 5 bases and J gave up 0 bases, with 10 bases separating them. Germline CDR1 reads MNHEY; CDR2 reads SVGAGI. The DNA of the CDR3 is TGTGCCAGCAGTACGACAGTTACAACTAATGAAAAACTGTTTTTT. This gives the protein CASSTTVTTNEKLFF.

This rearrangement joins TRBV11-2 to TRBJ1-1, with D unresolved. Germline-derived CDR1 and CDR2 are SGHAT and FQNNGV. This CDR3 contains 13 residues. V lost 5 bases to trimming and J lost 4 bases, with 11 bases between them. CDR3 loop: CASSPERATEAFF. The CDR3 DNA reads as TGTGCCAGCAGCCCCGAGAGGGCCACTGAAGCTTTCTTT.

V is TRBV11-2 and J is TRBJ1-4; TRBD1 might be the D (5 bases). The CDR3 contains 14 residues. Germline CDR1 is SGHAT and CDR2 is FQNNGV. With 0 bases removed from V and 5 bases from J, the gap between germline ends came to 7 bases. The DNA of the CDR3 is TGTGCCAGCAGCTTAGAGGCAGGGAATGAAAAACTGTTTTTT. Encoded protein: CASSLEAGNEKLFF.

J is TRBJ2-5 and V is TRBV5-1; D is unresolved. This CDR3 is built from 13 residues. V was trimmed by 4 bases and J by 3 bases, leaving 10 bases between them. In germline, CDR1 is SGHRS, CDR2 YFSETQ. Written as DNA, the CDR3 is TGCGCCAGCAGCGCCCGAACTAAAGAGACCCAGTACTTC. It translates to CASSARTKETQYF.